Listed here is a single T cell receptor beta chain. The target antigen is unknown. Libraries were prepared by immunoSEQ multiplex PCR; TCRdb keeps only in-frame clonotypes and omits some of them. The data show approximately 63,000 clones, 85% to 95% seen once. The sample belongs to a study of graft-versus-host responses after intestinal transplantation. Study-level background: After anti-thymocyte globulin induction, recipients took tacrolimus and steroids for approximately three years.

Study conclusions and caveats: Present in recipient marrow, GvH clones included some that appeared first in ileum or blood.

This clonotype was sampled from a human donor who was the organ donor for an intestinal transplant. Sequenced material: unstimulated CD4+ T cells sorted from spleen or lymph node cells, taken before transplant.

The CDR3: CASSGPSGGHNEQFF. The CDR3 DNA sequence: TGTGCCAGCAGCGGGCCTAGCGGGGGGCACAATGAGCAGTTCTTC. This chain joins TRBV9 and TRBJ2-1; 11 bases match TRBD2. The CDR3 loop spans 15 amino acids. Per germline, CDR1 SGDLS and CDR2 YYNGEE. J lost 5 bases, V lost 3 bases, and 4 bases had no gene match. The full variable domain, with the rest looked up from reference TRBV9 and TRBJ2-1, is DSGVTQTPKHLITATGQRVTLRCSPRSGDLSVYWYQQSLDQGLQFLIQYYNGEERAKGNILERFSAQQFPDLHSELNLSSLELGDSALYFCASSGPSGGHNEQFFGPGTRLTVL.